What follows are 14 T cell receptor beta chains derived from one specimen sequenced in a study of blood T cell repertoires in COVID-19 (dated by TCRdb to 2020 to 2021). Libraries came from the immunoSEQ multiplex PCR assay. TCRdb limited this immuneACCESS table to in-frame rearrangements with V and J called. A share of clones is missing; checked studies link under half to unresolved V genes, and the rest is unexplained. The sample profile shows about 240,000 clones; roughly 85% of them were found once. The biggest ten clones account for less than 4% of the sample. Material: PBMCs or T cells enriched from blood (not recorded which). The receptor set was obtained from a woman in her 40s who had been exposed to COVID-19.

CDR3 nucleotides: TGTGCTAGTGGTCCCGCGGGAGGAAGCACTGAAGCTTTCTTT. Its protein is CASGPAGGSTEAFF. V and J are TRBV12-5 and TRBJ1-1; no firm D call. CDR3 length: 14 amino acids. Germline V gene data show CDR1 as LGHNT and CDR2 as FRNRAP. V gave up 5 bases and J gave up 4 bases, with 14 bases separating them.

This sequence joins TRBV28 and TRBJ1-2; D remains ambiguous. CDR1 is MDHEN and CDR2 is SYDVKM in the germline V gene. The CDR3 loop spans 12 amino acids. With 7 bases removed from V and 7 bases from J, the gap between germline ends came to 13 bases. The CDR3 DNA reads TGTGCCAGCACCTCAAAAGCCGGTGGCTACACCTTC. It encodes CASTSKAGGYTF.

The J gene is TRBJ2-1, the V gene TRBV7-3; a possible D gene is TRBD2 (5 bases). The V and J ends lost 1 base and 1 base respectively, with 11 bases between them. CDR3 length: 16 residues. Germline CDR1 reads SGHTA; CDR2 reads FQGTGA. CDR3 bases: TGTGCCAGCAGCTTAAAGGCGGGTGAATCCTACAATGAGCAGTTCTTC. Protein: CASSLKAGESYNEQFF.

The genes are TRBV9 and TRBJ2-1; D gene uncertain. The germline V and J ends were trimmed by 0 bases and 5 bases, with 6 bases remaining between them. CDR3 length equals 13 residues. Germline values: CDR1 SGDLS, CDR2 YYNGEE. In DNA, the CDR3 is TGTGCCAGCAGCGTAGCTCCTAACAATGAGCAGTTCTTC. This translates into CASSVAPNNEQFF.

The chain employs TRBV30 and TRBJ1-5, with a tentative D call TRBD1 (6 bases). V was clipped by 2 bases and J by 4 bases, with 9 bases between them. Germline V gene data show CDR1 as GTSNPN and CDR2 as SVGIG (reference sequence). The length of the CDR3 is 13 residues. The CDR3 coding sequence is TGTGCCTGGAGTTCAGACAGGAATCAGCCCCAGCATTTT. It encodes CAWSSDRNQPQHF.

The chain has TRBV28 and TRBJ1-1, with no clear D. V was cut by 1 base and J by 5 bases, with 8 bases left in between. The CDR3 has 13 residues. The germline CDR1 and CDR2 sequences are MDHEN and SYDVKM. DNA for the CDR3: TGTGCCAGCAGTTTATTCGCCCAGACTGAAGCTTTCTTT. This sequence encodes CASSLFAQTEAFF.

The CDR3 DNA follows: TGTGCCAGCAGAGTAGCGGGGGGGCCCACCGGGGAGCTGTTTTTT. This sequence encodes CASRVAGGPTGELFF. The chain joins TRBV2 to TRBJ2-2; 11 positions match TRBD2. Trimming cost V 6 bases and J 4 bases; bases outside gene matches: 4. Looked up from germline, CDR1 is SNHLY and CDR2 is FYNNEI. The CDR3 has 15 amino acids.

The chain recombines TRBV4-1 with TRBJ1-5; TRBD1 aligns across 12 bases. V dropped 4 bases and J dropped 7; count of bases not matched to a gene: 14. Germline assignment: CDR1 MGHRA and CDR2 YSYEKL. The CDR3 covers 18 residues. CDR3: CASSPLPLGTGGGQPQHF. The CDR3 DNA follows: TGCGCCAGCAGCCCCCTTCCTCTCGGGACAGGGGGCGGACAGCCCCAGCATTTT.

This clone appeared a single time. The chain recombines TRBV5-1 with TRBJ2-3; D ambiguous. The CDR3 runs to 15 residues. The germline V and J ends were trimmed by 0 bases and 0 bases, with 8 bases remaining between them. Per germline, CDR1 SGHRS and CDR2 YFSETQ. The CDR3 DNA follows: TGCGCCAGCAGCTTGGTGTCAGGCAGCACAGATACGCAGTATTTT. It codes for CASSLVSGSTDTQYF.

The chain recombines TRBV28 with TRBJ1-2; 7 bases match TRBD1. CDR3 length: 12 residues. V was clipped by 9 bases and J by 6 bases; unmatched bases: 7. Germline V gene lookup returns CDR1 MDHEN and CDR2 SYDVKM. This CDR3 is CASRQGGDGYTF. The CDR3 nucleotides are TGTGCCAGTCGTCAGGGGGGCGATGGCTACACCTTC.

The CDR3 DNA sequence: TGTGCCAGCAGCTCCGGCACCAGGAATTCACCCCTCCACTTT. Protein: CASSSGTRNSPLHF. The chain links TRBV7-9 to TRBJ1-6; D is ambiguous. V was shortened by 4 bases and J by 7 bases, with 11 bases between the two germline ends. Germline CDR1 is SEHNR and CDR2 is FQNEAQ (reference sequence). This CDR3 region has 14 residues.

This clone was detected once. The V gene is TRBV29-1, the J gene TRBJ2-5; a weak D match, TRBD1 (6 bases). This CDR3 spans 13 amino acids. Per the germline V gene, CDR1 is SQVTM and CDR2 is ANQGSEA. Trimming left V 5 bases short and J 5 bases short, with 15 bases between. CDR3 in amino acids: CSVSGTPSETQYF. CDR3 DNA sequence: TGCAGCGTTTCCGGGACACCATCCGAGACCCAGTACTTC.

This chain uses TRBV5-5 with TRBJ1-1; a weak D match, TRBD1 (6 bases). Deletions cut 0 bases from V and 4 bases from J, with 7 bases between. This CDR3 region has 13 residues. Germline V gene lookup returns CDR1 SGHKS and CDR2 YYEKEE (reference sequence). CDR3 sequence: CASSLDRVTEAFF. The CDR3 nucleotides read TGTGCCAGCAGCTTGGACAGGGTCACTGAAGCTTTCTTT.

The rearrangement uses TRBV19 and TRBJ1-2; TRBD1 matches 8 bases. The CDR3 is made up of 13 amino acids. V shed 8 bases, J shed 8 bases, and the junction held 10 bases outside the gene matches. Germline-derived CDR1 and CDR2 are LNHDA and SQIVND (reference sequence). CDR3 nucleotide sequence: TGTGCCAGTGGACAGGGACAACGAGAGGGCTACACCTTC. It specifies CASGQGQREGYTF.